These 27 T cell receptor beta chains were sequenced from one sample in a study of blood T cell repertoires in COVID-19. The assay was immunoSEQ multiplex PCR, and TCRdb's table has in-frame clones only and misses some. Of about 120,000 clones in the sample, roughly 84% were seen once. Sequencing was carried out using peripheral blood. Receptors originate from a man in his forties with acute or convalescent COVID-19.

This chain connects TRBV7-2 to TRBJ2-1; TRBD1 agrees at 9 bases. Germline loops: CDR1 SGHTA, CDR2 FQGNSA. V lost 3 bases and J lost 7; bases outside the gene matches: 7. The CDR3 has 15 amino acids. The CDR3 sequence is CASSFRDRVQNEQFF. DNA for the CDR3: TGTGCCAGCAGCTTCCGGGACAGGGTCCAAAATGAGCAGTTCTTC.

This clone was detected only once. The chain is built from TRBV29-1 and TRBJ1-1, with TRBD1 matching over 7 bases. This CDR3 is 13 amino acids long. Trimming at V came to 5 bases and at J to 0 bases, leaving 3 bases not matched to a gene. The germline CDR1 and CDR2 sequences are SQVTM and ANQGSEA. The CDR3 spells CSVRDSLNTEAFF. In nucleotides, the CDR3 is TGCAGCGTTCGGGACAGTCTGAACACTGAAGCTTTCTTT.

The V call is TRBV3-1 (or the pseudogene TRBV3-2), the J call TRBJ2-7; D perhaps matches TRBD1 (9 bases). CDR1 and CDR2 (germline): LGHDT, YNNKEL (reference sequence). Between the trimmed V and J ends, which lost 6 bases and 0 bases, there was a span of 30 bases. The CDR3 consists of 20 residues. CDR3 DNA: TGTGCCAGCAGATTCATCCGGGACAGGGAGTGGCGGGGGGTCTCCTACGAGCAGTACTTC. Amino acid sequence: CASRFIRDREWRGVSYEQYF.

The chain recombines TRBV7-9 with TRBJ1-5; 7 nucleotides agree with TRBD1. CDR1 is SEHNR and CDR2 is FQNEAQ in the germline V gene (reference sequence). V trimming: 1 base; J trimming: 4 bases; junction bases outside the gene matches: 4. The CDR3 is 15 amino acids. The CDR3 region has the DNA TGTGCCAGCAGCTTAGGGGACAGTCCTAATCAGCCCCAGCATTTT. Translation: CASSLGDSPNQPQHF.

This clone was seen just once. CDR3 amino acids: CASSLGVRGYEKLFF. CDR3 coding DNA: TGTGCCAGCAGCTTAGGGGTCAGGGGTTATGAAAAACTGTTTTTT. The chain couples TRBV13 to TRBJ1-4; TRBD1 might be the D (6 bases). Germline V gene sequence: CDR1 PRHDT, CDR2 FYEKMQ (reference sequence). This CDR3 has 15 amino acids. Trimming took off 0 bases at V and 6 bases at J, with 11 bases between the two ends.

The rearrangement links TRBV19 to TRBJ1-6; D is undetermined. CDR3 size: 14 residues. V was pared by 3 bases and J by 10 bases, with 13 bases between. The V gene's germline CDR1 is LNHDA and CDR2 SQIVND (reference sequence). The CDR3 sequence is CASSILPSVSPLHF. In DNA form, the CDR3 reads TGTGCCAGTAGTATTCTCCCTTCCGTCTCACCCCTCCACTTT. Drawing the rest from reference TRBV19 and TRBJ1-6, the complete variable domain is DGGITQSPKYLFRKEGQNVTLSCEQNLNHDAMYWYRQDPGQGLRLIYYSQIVNDFQKGDIAEGYSVSREKKESFPLTVTSAQKNPTAFYLCASSILPSVSPLHFGNGTRLTVT.

The rearrangement links TRBV7-9 to TRBJ2-2; 10 bases align to TRBD1. V lost 6 bases and J lost 7; bases outside the gene matches: 8. Looked up from germline, CDR1 is SEHNR and CDR2 is FQNEAQ (reference sequence). The CDR3 runs 15 residues. The CDR3: CASSEGQGFVGELFF. CDR3 DNA sequence: TGTGCCAGCAGTGAGGGACAGGGGTTTGTCGGGGAGCTGTTTTTT.

The chain employs TRBV29-1 and TRBJ1-1, with TRBD1 as a possible D gene (5 bases). The CDR3 sequence is 12 residues long. Per germline, CDR1 SQVTM and CDR2 ANQGSEA. Trimming removed 7 bases at V and 1 base at J, with 10 bases between. The CDR3 spells CSDGGRNTEAFF. The CDR3 DNA reads TGCAGCGACGGGGGTAGGAACACTGAAGCTTTCTTT.

This rearrangement joins TRBV5-4 to TRBJ2-1; 12 bases fit TRBD2. The junction had 11 bases not matched to a gene; V was cut back by 3 bases and J by 4 bases. The CDR3 is made up of 18 amino acids. From germline, CDR1 is SGHNT and CDR2 YYREEE (reference sequence). The CDR3 bases are TGTGCCAGCAGCTCTACTAGCGGGAGGCCCCTGGGATACAATGAGCAGTTCTTC. It yields the protein CASSSTSGRPLGYNEQFF.

The gene calls are TRBV7-2 and TRBJ2-3; possibly TRBD1 for D (9 bases). Trimming removed 3 bases at V and 4 bases at J, with 14 bases between. This CDR3 spans 15 amino acids. The V gene's germline CDR1 is SGHTA and CDR2 FQGNSA. The CDR3 region has the DNA TGTGCCAGCAGCTTTAGCGGGGACAGGGCAGATACGCAGTATTTT. This sequence encodes CASSFSGDRADTQYF.

The J gene is TRBJ2-1, the V gene TRBV29-1, with TRBD2 matching over 9 bases. Germline CDR1 SQVTM, CDR2 ANQGSEA. The CDR3 runs 16 residues. J was trimmed by 4 bases and V by 6 bases; bases with no gene match: 13. The CDR3 region is CSVRGVAGVRYNEQFF. CDR3 nucleotides: TGCAGCGTCCGGGGGGTAGCGGGAGTAAGGTACAATGAGCAGTTCTTC.

This sequence joins TRBV19 and TRBJ2-3; the match to TRBD2 covers 12 bases. The CDR3 loop spans 16 amino acids. Germline CDR1 LNHDA, CDR2 SQIVND (reference sequence). V shed 3 bases, J shed 2 bases, and the junction held 3 bases outside the gene matches. This CDR3 is CASSIGLAGFTDTQYF. The CDR3 DNA reads TGTGCCAGTAGTATCGGACTAGCGGGGTTCACAGATACGCAGTATTTT.

This chain joins TRBV6-2 or TRBV6-3 and TRBJ2-5, with 9 bases matching TRBD1. The CDR3 is 15 residues long. The germline V gene has CDR1 MNHEY and CDR2 SVGEGT. Losses at the gene ends were 4 bases for V and 5 bases for J; bases not matched to a gene: 8. The CDR3 sequence: CASSSGTGITETQYF. The CDR3 region has the DNA TGTGCCAGCAGTTCCGGGACAGGGATTACGGAGACCCAGTACTTC.

The chain carries TRBV5-6 and TRBJ2-3; no clear D gene. V lost 2 bases and J lost 5, with 9 bases in between. This CDR3 has 13 residues. The germline CDR1 and CDR2 sequences are SGHDT and YYEEEE. The CDR3 bases are TGTGCCAGCAGCTTCAGCCCGGGAGATACGCAGTATTTT. This codes for CASSFSPGDTQYF.

The CDR3 protein is CASSLILGSDRTFYGYTF. The DNA for the CDR3 is TGTGCCAGCAGCTTAATACTAGGATCAGACAGGACCTTTTATGGCTACACCTTC. This chain links TRBV11-3 with TRBJ1-2; D possibly corresponds to TRBD1 (6 bases). V dropped 2 bases and J dropped 5 bases, with 24 bases sitting between them. The germline gives CDR1 SGHNT, CDR2 YENEEA. This CDR3 comprises 18 residues.

This sequence joins TRBV7-6 and TRBJ1-1; D is possibly TRBD1 (5 bases). The CDR3 is 13 residues long. Germline CDR1 SGHVS, CDR2 FNYEAQ. Trimming stripped 5 bases from V and 1 base from J, with 8 bases between. In DNA form, the CDR3 reads TGTGCCAGCAGCCGCAGGGAGAACACTGAAGCTTTCTTT. It encodes CASSRRENTEAFF.

This clone was detected a few times. The CDR3 DNA is TGTGCCAGCAGTGAAGGCCGGGACAATAGGGGGATCACTGAAGCTTTCTTT. Residues: CASSEGRDNRGITEAFF. This rearrangement joins TRBV6-1 to TRBJ1-1, with TRBD1 as a possible D gene (6 bases). This CDR3 spans 17 amino acids. Germline CDR1 and CDR2: MNHNS and SASEGT. V was pared by 1 base and J by 4 bases, with 19 bases between.

The chain links TRBV2 to TRBJ2-1; D not certain. V was pared by 6 bases and J by 4 bases, with 13 bases between. Germline V gene sequence: CDR1 SNHLY, CDR2 FYNNEI. The CDR3 is made up of 14 amino acids. As DNA, the CDR3 is TGTGCCAGCAGGATGAGCGCCATTTACAATGAGCAGTTCTTC. Amino acid sequence: CASRMSAIYNEQFF.

The chain combines TRBV28 with TRBJ2-1; 9 positions agree with TRBD1. The CDR3 sequence is 14 residues long. V gave up 5 bases and J gave up 8 bases; unmatched junction bases: 7. The germline gives CDR1 MDHEN, CDR2 SYDVKM. The chain's CDR3 is CASSRTGEGDEQFF. The CDR3 DNA is TGTGCCAGCAGTAGGACAGGGGAGGGGGATGAGCAGTTCTTC.

Of note for this clone: Other DNA sequences of this sample code for an identical CDR3. CDR3 nucleotides: TGTGCCAGCAGCGTATCGGGTAGTTCCTACAATGAGCAGTTCTTC. Residues: CASSVSGSSYNEQFF. The V gene is TRBV9, the J gene TRBJ2-1; D ambiguous. Trimming stripped 1 base from V and 1 base from J, with 9 bases between. Germline CDR1 SGDLS, CDR2 YYNGEE. This CDR3 contains 15 residues.

The rearrangement uses TRBV10-2 and TRBJ2-5; 10 bases line up with TRBD1. J was trimmed by 7 bases and V by 2 bases; bases with no gene match: 7. Germline V gives CDR1 WSHSY, CDR2 SAAADI. The CDR3 covers 15 residues. The CDR3 DNA sequence: TGCGCCAGCAGTGAGCGACAGGGGGCGAGAGGGACCCAGTACTTC. This codes for CASSERQGARGTQYF.

This chain connects TRBV4-1 to TRBJ1-1; D call uncertain. Germline values: CDR1 MGHRA, CDR2 YSYEKL. The CDR3 contains 15 residues. Deletions cut 0 bases from V and 0 bases from J, with 8 bases between. The CDR3 DNA is TGCGCCAGCAGCCAAGATTTTGGCTTGAACACTGAAGCTTTCTTT. Translating gives CASSQDFGLNTEAFF.

V usage is TRBV10-3 and J usage is TRBJ1-3; 10 bases fit TRBD1. The CDR3 is 17 amino acids. CDR1 is ENHRY and CDR2 is SYGVKD in the germline V gene. Trimming cost V 6 bases and J 4 bases; bases outside gene matches: 12. In DNA form, the CDR3 reads TGTGCCATCAGCGGGGACAGGGGAACGACCGAAGGAAACACCATATATTTT. Encoded protein: CAISGDRGTTEGNTIYF.

This clone was observed a handful of times. The rearrangement uses TRBV10-2 and TRBJ2-1; 13 bases are shared with TRBD2. The J segment lost 7 bases and the V segment lost 4 bases, leaving 1 base of the junction unmatched. In germline, CDR1 is WSHSY, CDR2 SAAADI. CDR3 length: 14 residues. The chain's CDR3 is CASSALAGGNEQFF. The DNA for the CDR3 is TGCGCCAGCAGTGCACTAGCGGGAGGGAATGAGCAGTTCTTC.

The chain joins TRBV5-5 to TRBJ1-2; 8 bases are a match to TRBD1. This CDR3 contains 13 residues. With 6 bases clipped from V and 5 bases from J, the junction kept 6 bases outside the gene matches. Germline V gene data show CDR1 as SGHKS and CDR2 as YYEKEE (reference sequence). The CDR3 reads CASTQGAHYGYTF. DNA for the CDR3: TGTGCCAGCACCCAGGGGGCGCATTATGGCTACACCTTC.

The V and J genes are TRBV27 and TRBJ1-6, with unresolved D. The CDR3 spans 15 residues. The ends were cut back, 8 bases at V and 4 bases at J, with 15 bases in the middle. Germline V gives CDR1 MNHEY, CDR2 SMNVEV (reference sequence). For the CDR3, the DNA is TGTGCCAGCCAGGAGGGTCGGGTTTATAATTCACCCCTCCACTTT. Protein sequence: CASQEGRVYNSPLHF.

This chain connects TRBV10-1 to TRBJ2-1; 10 nucleotides agree with TRBD2. The CDR3 spans 15 residues. Losses at the gene ends were 6 bases for V and 10 bases for J; bases not matched to a gene: 12. Looked up from germline, CDR1 is WNHNN and CDR2 is SYGVQD (reference sequence). The CDR3 sequence: CASSKGSSGSWEQFF. CDR3 bases: TGCGCCAGCAGCAAAGGGTCTAGCGGGAGTTGGGAGCAGTTCTTC.